This TCR beta chain was profiled in a study of shared clonotypes between healthy human individuals. Using immunoSEQ multiplex PCR, the repertoire was profiled, and TCRdb retains in-frame clones only, with some absent. The table has 2,500,000 or so clones, over 85% seen once. Memory CD4+ cells were the fraction left after CD45RA+ naive selection. The V and J ends lost 4 bases and 0 bases respectively, with 12 bases between them. CDR3 length equals 15 residues. CDR1 is SGHRS and CDR2 is YFSETQ in the germline V gene. With respect to this clone: The antigen is unknown.

Study-wide points: Sequencing depth was expected to affect clonotype sharing among donors.

Sample: naive CD4+ T cells sorted from blood. The subset denotes: CD45RA+ positively selected. This chain uses TRBV5-1 with TRBJ2-3; D may be TRBD1 (6 bases). The origin of this receptor is a man between 18 and 35 years old in good health. The CDR3 DNA follows: TGCGCCAGCAGCCCCGAAGGGGGAAGCACAGATACGCAGTATTTT. This encodes CASSPEGGSTDTQYF.